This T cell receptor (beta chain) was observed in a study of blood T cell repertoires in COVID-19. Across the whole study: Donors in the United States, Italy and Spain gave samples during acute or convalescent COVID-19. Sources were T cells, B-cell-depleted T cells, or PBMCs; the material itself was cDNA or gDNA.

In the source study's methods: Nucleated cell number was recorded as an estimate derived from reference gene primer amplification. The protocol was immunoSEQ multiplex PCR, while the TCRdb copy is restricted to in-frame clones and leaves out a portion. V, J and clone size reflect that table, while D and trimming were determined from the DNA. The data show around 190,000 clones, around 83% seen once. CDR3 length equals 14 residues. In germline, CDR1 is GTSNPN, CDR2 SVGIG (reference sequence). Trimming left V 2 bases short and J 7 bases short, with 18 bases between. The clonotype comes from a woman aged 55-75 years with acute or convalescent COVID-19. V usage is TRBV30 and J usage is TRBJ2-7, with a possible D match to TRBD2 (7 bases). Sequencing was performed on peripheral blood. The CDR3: CAWSPGGLLYEQYF. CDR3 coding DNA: TGTGCCTGGAGTCCCGGGGGGCTTCTTTATGAGCAGTACTTC.